This T cell receptor beta chain derives from a study of read filtering for tumor transcriptome and immune sequencing. The library was built from about 400 ng RNA with molecular barcoded adaptors for alpha/delta and beta/gamma chains. TCRdb called the reads again in MiXCR, with one record for every CDR3 protein. Found here are 35,000 to 40,000 distinct CDR3 sequences, about 13% of them singletons; the top ten hold roughly 35%. This clonotype showed up many times. The CDR3 has 13 amino acids. CDR1 LGHNA and CDR2 YSLEER come from the germline V gene. Between the trimmed V and J ends, which lost 0 bases and 9 bases, there was a span of 9 bases. At the time of active disease, bone marrow was collected from every patient.

The genes are TRBV4-3 and TRBJ2-1; D is possibly TRBD2 (6 bases). This TCR came from a donor at least 40 years old with multiple myeloma. The sequencing input was a population of CD138-negative cells sorted from bone marrow. For the CDR3, the DNA is TGCGCCAGCAGCCAAGAGACTAGGGGTGAGCAGTTCTTC. This gives the protein CASSQETRGEQFF.